The text below deals with one T cell receptor beta chain. V shed 5 bases and J 1 base; nucleotides not matched to a gene: 5. Germline V CDR1 and CDR2: SGHRS, YFSETQ. The CDR3 has 15 residues. This entry comes from a study of blood T cell repertoires in COVID-19. Study overall: Both acute and convalescent COVID-19 samples were obtained from the United States, Italy and Spain. The cDNA or gDNA used as material had been derived from T cells, B-cell-depleted T cells, or PBMCs.

The table came from immunoSEQ multiplex PCR; TCRdb's copy has only in-frame clones and leaves some out. The data show roughly 400,000 clones, roughly 88% seen once. Individuals aged roughly 18 to 100 years were recruited from roughly 23 US areas. This TCR derives from a man younger than 30 who had recovered from COVID-19. This chain connects TRBV5-1 to TRBJ1-1; 10 bases agree with TRBD1. Sequenced input: PBMCs or T cells enriched from blood (not recorded which). CDR3 loop: CASRRTGGGNTEAFF. CDR3 in DNA: TGCGCCAGCAGGCGGACAGGGGGTGGGAACACTGAAGCTTTCTTT.